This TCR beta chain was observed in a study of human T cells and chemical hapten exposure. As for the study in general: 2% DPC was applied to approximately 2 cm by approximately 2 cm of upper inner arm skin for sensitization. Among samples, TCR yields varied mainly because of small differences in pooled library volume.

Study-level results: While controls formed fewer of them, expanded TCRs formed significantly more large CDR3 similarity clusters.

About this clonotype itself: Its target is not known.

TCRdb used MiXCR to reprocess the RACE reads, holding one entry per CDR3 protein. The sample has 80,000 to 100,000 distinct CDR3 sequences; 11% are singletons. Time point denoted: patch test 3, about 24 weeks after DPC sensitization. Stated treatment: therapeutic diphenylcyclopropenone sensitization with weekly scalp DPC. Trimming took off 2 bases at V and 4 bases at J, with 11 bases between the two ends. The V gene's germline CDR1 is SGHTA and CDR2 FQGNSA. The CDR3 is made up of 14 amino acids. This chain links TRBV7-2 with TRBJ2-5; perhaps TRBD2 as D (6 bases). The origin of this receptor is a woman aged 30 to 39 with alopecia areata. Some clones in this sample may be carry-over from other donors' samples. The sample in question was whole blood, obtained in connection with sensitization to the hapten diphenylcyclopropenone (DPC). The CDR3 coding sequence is TGTGCCAGCAGCTTATCGGACGGGGGAGAGACCCAGTACTTC. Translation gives CASSLSDGGETQYF.